The T cell receptor beta chain under discussion was sequenced for a study of technical replicates of blood from a handful of donors. Germline-derived CDR1 and CDR2 are LNHDA and SQIVND (reference sequence). Losses at the gene ends were 6 bases for V and 4 bases for J; bases not matched to a gene: 10. CDR3 length: 15 amino acids. The method was immunoSEQ multiplex PCR; TCRdb's version includes in-frame clones alone and lacks a portion of them. Altogether more than 65,000 clones are present, roughly 94% being singletons, with the ten largest covering about 0.26%. Sequencing input: T cells isolated from PBMCs. The TCR originated in a human donor in good health. The gene calls are TRBV19 and TRBJ1-1; 8 bases fit TRBD1. CDR3 sequence (DNA): TGTGCCAGTAGCCGTAAAATCAGGGGGCTCACTGAAGCTTTCTTT. Encoded protein: CASSRKIRGLTEAFF.